These 6 T cell receptor beta chains were sequenced from one sample in a study of blood T cell repertoires in COVID-19. Clones were read by immunoSEQ multiplex PCR, and TCRdb kept only the in-frame ones, dropping some. This table holds approximately 270,000 clones, approximately 91% found once. The sequencing sample was made of peripheral blood. The receptors stem from a man aged 50 to 59 with acute or convalescent COVID-19.

Here the CDR3 DNA reads TGTGCTAGTGGTACCGGGACAGGGGCTGATACGCAGTATTTT. This translates into CASGTGTGADTQYF. The V call is TRBV12-5, the J call TRBJ2-3, with 10 bases aligning to TRBD1. CDR1 and CDR2 from the germline V gene are LGHNT and FRNRAP. This CDR3 has 14 residues. V trimming: 5 bases; J trimming: 6 bases; junction bases outside the gene matches: 5.

The chain combines TRBV5-1 with TRBJ1-1, with D perhaps matching TRBD1 (5 bases). The CDR3 extends over 13 amino acids. Looked up from germline, CDR1 is SGHRS and CDR2 is YFSETQ. Between the trimmed V and J ends, which lost 8 bases and 1 base, there was a span of 12 bases. The CDR3 is CASLGQGNTEAFF. The CDR3 region has the DNA TGCGCCAGTTTAGGGCAGGGGAACACTGAAGCTTTCTTT.

The rearrangement links TRBV7-8 to TRBJ1-2; D is possibly TRBD1 (5 bases). V lost 5 bases and J 2 bases, leaving 15 bases between the germline ends. The length of the CDR3 is 15 residues. The germline V gene encodes CDR1 SGHVS and CDR2 FQNEAQ. The CDR3 DNA reads TGTGCCAGCAGCCCCAGGGAGGACACGAACTATGGCTACACCTTC. It codes for CASSPREDTNYGYTF.

This chain joins TRBV14 and TRBJ1-2; TRBD1 aligns across 8 bases. Germline lookup yields CDR1 SGHDN and CDR2 FVKESK. The junction had 4 bases not matched to a gene; V was cut back by 6 bases and J by 4 bases. The CDR3 consists of 13 residues. The CDR3 protein is CASRRTGSYGYTF. The DNA of the CDR3 is TGTGCCAGCAGACGGACAGGGTCCTATGGCTACACCTTC. Together with reference TRBV14 and TRBJ1-2, the CDR3 gives the full variable domain: EAGVTQFPSHSVIEKGQTVTLRCDPISGHDNLYWYRRVMGKEIKFLLHFVKESKQDESGMPNNRFLAERTGGTYSTLKVQPAELEDSGVYFCASRRTGSYGYTFGSGTRLTVV.

V is TRBV6-5 and J is TRBJ1-2; 8 nucleotides match TRBD1. The trim removed 6 bases at V and 8 bases at J, leaving 8 bases unmatched. Germline-derived CDR1 and CDR2 are MNHEY and SVGAGI. CDR3 length: 13 residues. This CDR3 reads CASRATGAGGYTF. Here the CDR3 DNA reads TGTGCCAGCAGAGCGACAGGGGCGGGAGGCTACACCTTC.

There are a few counts of this clone. This chain connects TRBV4-1 to TRBJ1-5; possibly TRBD1 for D (5 bases). The CDR3 loop spans 17 amino acids. CDR1 is MGHRA, CDR2 YSYEKL, per germline. V shed 0 bases and J shed 3 bases, with 15 bases lying between them. The CDR3 DNA sequence: TGCGCCAGCAGCCAAGATGACGTGCAGGGTCCCAATCAGCCCCAGCATTTT. Its protein is CASSQDDVQGPNQPQHF.